These 13 T cell receptor beta chains came from one sample sequenced in a study of graft-versus-host responses after intestinal transplantation. Profiling relied on immunoSEQ multiplex PCR, and the TCRdb table lists in-frame clones only, not all of them. The sample consists of some 5,200 clones, 25% to 30% of them appearing once. Source: alloreactive CD4+ T cells from a mixed lymphocyte reaction culture, taken before transplantation. Noted subset: CFSE-low proliferating T cells sorted from roughly 6-day pre-transplant mixed lymphocyte reaction (GvH or HvG direction). The source is a human patient who was an organ donor for intestinal transplantation.

This clone was counted between two and nine times. The CDR3 end shows no conserved phenylalanine or tryptophan, and so a read error is likely. Because the CDR3's place on the DNA is in doubt, the DNA is left out and the CDR3 is given as listed by TCRdb. The chain combines TRBV7-9 with TRBJ1-2. The CDR3 is 16 residues long, counting both termini. Germline CDR1 SEHNR, CDR2 FQNEAQ (reference sequence). CDR3 protein: CASSLEPASLCGALTI.

In this sample, this clone is medium-sized. The genes are TRBV9 and TRBJ2-7; 9 nucleotides line up with TRBD2. V was pared by 4 bases and J by 4 bases, with 9 bases of the junction left unmatched. Germline lookup yields CDR1 SGDLS and CDR2 YYNGEE. This CDR3 is built from 15 residues. The CDR3 loop reads CASSPRGSGSYEQYF. CDR3 coding DNA: TGTGCCAGCAGCCCCCGGGGTAGCGGGAGTTACGAGCAGTACTTC.

CDR3 loop: CASSLVRIGYNSPLHF. The CDR3 DNA reads as TGTGCCAGCAGCTTAGTGAGGATTGGGTATAATTCACCCCTCCACTTT. The chain couples TRBV11-3 to TRBJ1-6; the D is unclear. This CDR3 is 16 amino acids long. V gave up 1 base and J gave up 4 bases, with 11 bases separating them. Germline loops: CDR1 SGHNT, CDR2 YENEEA.

This clone is labeled as medium-sized (0.01 to 0.1%). The rearrangement uses TRBV7-9 and TRBJ2-7, with 7 bases identical to TRBD1. The CDR3 has 16 residues. V was pared by 8 bases and J by 4 bases, with 17 bases of the junction left unmatched. CDR1 SEHNR and CDR2 FQNEAQ come from the germline V gene (reference sequence). In nucleotides, the CDR3 is TGTGCCAGCGCCTCACGGTCTCCGGGACAGAATTACGAGCAGTACTTC. It specifies CASASRSPGQNYEQYF. Complete variable domain (other parts from reference TRBV7-9 and TRBJ2-7): DTGVSQNPRHKITKRGQNVTFRCDPISEHNRLYWYRQTLGQGPEFLTYFQNEAQLEKSRLLSDRFSAERPKGSFSTLEIQRTEQGDSAMYLCASASRSPGQNYEQYFGPGTRLTVT.

Notes on this clone: Other DNA sequences in this sample translate to the same CDR3. This sequence joins TRBV18 and TRBJ2-2; D perhaps matches TRBD1 (5 bases). Germline lookup yields CDR1 KGHSH and CDR2 LQKENI. V lost 5 bases to trimming and J lost 1 base, with 11 bases between them. The CDR3 is 15 residues long. The CDR3 DNA sequence: TGTGCCAGCTCAACAGGACGCAAGAACACCGGGGAGCTGTTTTTT. This codes for CASSTGRKNTGELFF.

This clone was seen a few times. V gene TRBV30 combines with J gene TRBJ1-1; D perhaps matches TRBD1 (5 bases). The CDR3 is 12 amino acids. Germline V gene lookup returns CDR1 GTSNPN and CDR2 SVGIG (reference sequence). The V and J ends lost 4 bases and 6 bases respectively, with 12 bases between them. The CDR3 sequence: CAWIPGIAEAFF. The CDR3 DNA sequence: TGTGCCTGGATCCCAGGGATCGCTGAAGCTTTCTTT.

This clone is classed as medium-sized. The chain employs TRBV29-1 and TRBJ1-1; D possibly corresponds to TRBD1 (5 bases). The germline V gene has CDR1 SQVTM and CDR2 ANQGSEA. The CDR3 contains 12 residues. Trimming took off 7 bases at V and 3 bases at J, with 12 bases between the two ends. The CDR3 region has the DNA TGCAGCGGCCGACAGACCCACACTGAAGCTTTCTTT. Protein product: CSGRQTHTEAFF.

The gene calls are TRBV27 and TRBJ1-2; TRBD1 agrees at 8 bases. The germline CDR1 and CDR2 sequences are MNHEY and SMNVEV (reference sequence). With V trimmed by 6 bases and J by 4 bases, 7 bases remained unmatched. This CDR3 region has 14 residues. The CDR3 sequence is CASSTGTGRYGYTF. The CDR3 DNA reads as TGTGCCAGCAGCACCGGGACAGGACGCTATGGCTACACCTTC.

Within the sample, this clone is medium-sized. The genes are TRBV19 and TRBJ2-5; 10 positions agree with TRBD1. CDR1 LNHDA and CDR2 SQIVND come from the germline V gene (reference sequence). This CDR3 is 14 amino acids long. V lost 4 bases, J lost 3 bases, and 2 bases stayed unmatched. The CDR3 DNA reads TGTGCCAGTAGTACCGGGACAGGGGAAGAGACCCAGTACTTC. Residues: CASSTGTGEETQYF. The full variable domain, with the rest looked up from reference TRBV19 and TRBJ2-5, is DGGITQSPKYLFRKEGQNVTLSCEQNLNHDAMYWYRQDPGQGLRLIYYSQIVNDFQKGDIAEGYSVSREKKESFPLTVTSAQKNPTAFYLCASSTGTGEETQYFGPGTRLLVL.

The table lists this clone with a few counts. J is TRBJ2-3 and V is TRBV5-1, with D hard to call. Per the germline V gene, CDR1 is SGHRS and CDR2 is YFSETQ. The V end lost 5 bases, the J end lost 1 base, and 17 bases lay between the germline ends. This CDR3 contains 16 residues. For the CDR3, the DNA is TGCGCCAGCAGATTCCTCTCCCCCTTAGGCACAGATACGCAGTATTTT. Its protein product is CASRFLSPLGTDTQYF.

This clone was recorded a few times. The chain joins TRBV28 to TRBJ1-5; possibly TRBD1 for D (6 bases). Germline V lookup: CDR1 MDHEN, CDR2 SYDVKM. The CDR3 loop spans 16 amino acids. Trimming removed 5 bases at V and 2 bases at J, with 16 bases between. CDR3 residues: CASSLAGTPGNQPQHF. CDR3 nucleotides: TGTGCCAGCAGTCTCGCCGGGACACCAGGCAATCAGCCCCAGCATTTT.

This clone was counted only a few times. The chain couples TRBV6-5 to TRBJ1-3; a possible D gene is TRBD1 (6 bases). Trimming removed 2 bases at V and 0 bases at J, with 11 bases between. Germline CDR1 is MNHEY and CDR2 is SVGAGI. The CDR3 is 16 amino acids. CDR3 DNA: TGTGCCAGCAGTTACGGACAGACCCACTCTGGAAACACCATATATTTT. This sequence encodes CASSYGQTHSGNTIYF.

Within the sample, this clone is medium-sized. The rearrangement joins TRBV5-1 to TRBJ2-5; no clear D. The CDR3 runs 12 residues. The ends were cut back, 0 bases at V and 5 bases at J, with 5 bases in the middle. The germline V gene has CDR1 SGHRS and CDR2 YFSETQ. The CDR3, as DNA: TGCGCCAGCAGCTTGGTCGCGGAGACCCAGTACTTC. Its protein is CASSLVAETQYF.